This T cell receptor beta chain was sequenced for a study of PD-L1 blockade in urothelial cancer. On the study more broadly: Atezolizumab 1,200 mg was given intravenously every 3 weeks, starting 2014. About nine tenths of the roughly 30 patients comprised males who had bladder-origin urothelial cancer. Median T cell yield from blood was over 120,000.

Stated time point: peripheral blood 6 weeks after treatment start. The repertoire was sequenced with immunoSEQ multiplex PCR; TCRdb's copy has only in-frame clones and lacks some. The sample comprises about 66,000 clones, 88% of which are singletons, and 10% to 12% rests with the top ten. This CDR3 is 14 amino acids long. Germline values: CDR1 LGHNA, CDR2 YSLEER. J was trimmed by 0 bases and V by 1 base; bases with no gene match: 0. Sequenced here: PBMCs, sampled around atezolizumab (anti-PD-L1) treatment. V and J are TRBV4-3 and TRBJ2-7; TRBD1 aligns across 7 bases. The source is a man aged 60 to 69 with urothelial cancer. CDR3 residues: CASSQGDSSYEQYF. CDR3 DNA: TGCGCCAGCAGCCAAGGGGACAGCTCCTACGAGCAGTACTTC.